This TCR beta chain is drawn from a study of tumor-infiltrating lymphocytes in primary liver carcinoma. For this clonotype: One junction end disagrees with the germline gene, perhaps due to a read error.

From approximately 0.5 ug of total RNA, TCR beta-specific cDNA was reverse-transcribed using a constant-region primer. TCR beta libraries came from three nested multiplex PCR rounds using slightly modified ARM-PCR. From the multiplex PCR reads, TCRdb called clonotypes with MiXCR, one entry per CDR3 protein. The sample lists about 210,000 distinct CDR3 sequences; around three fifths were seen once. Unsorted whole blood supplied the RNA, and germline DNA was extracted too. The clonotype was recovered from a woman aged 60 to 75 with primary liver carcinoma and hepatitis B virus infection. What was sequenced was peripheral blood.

This CDR3 is CSVAPRQSLNTKAFF. The CDR3 DNA follows: TGCAGCGTTGCCCCGAGACAGAGCCTGAACACTAAAGCTTTCTTT. The chain uses TRBV29-1 and TRBJ1-1; a possible D gene is TRBD1 (5 bases). In germline, CDR1 is SQVTM, CDR2 ANQGSEA. This CDR3 has 15 amino acids.